The present entry profiles one T cell receptor (beta chain) with its context. The data are from a study of blood T cells in healthy people across ages. A J-beta primer mix and a sample-barcoded 5' primer were used in a second PCR of roughly 7 to 12 cycles. TCRdb recomputed calls from the 5' RACE reads with MiXCR, one row per CDR3 protein. The sample has around 1,000,000 distinct CDR3 sequences; 20% to 25% are singletons. Trimming stripped 2 bases from V and 10 bases from J, with 10 bases between. Germline V lookup: CDR1 MDHEN, CDR2 SYDVKM. The length of the CDR3 is 12 residues. These data were likewise used in another study, on T cells of mothers and their children. That work adds: Donors comprised three healthy Caucasian mothers plus their six children.

J is TRBJ2-3 and V is TRBV28; D is possibly TRBD1 (6 bases). This TCR came from a girl aged 2-10 years in good health. Sequenced sample: blood. The CDR3 DNA is TGTGCCAGCAGTTTAGGACAGACTTCGCAGTATTTT. Translation gives CASSLGQTSQYF.